A selection of T cell receptor beta chains follows, all from one sample in a study of T cell clones after liver transplantation. The method was immunoSEQ multiplex PCR; TCRdb's version includes in-frame clones alone and lacks a portion of them. The table records around 100,000 clones, about 86% of them present only once. The source was CD4+ T cells from blood, collected around 49 months after liver transplant. The origin of the receptors is a human patient who received a liver transplant. Some T cells may be graft donor cells. The CDR3 runs from the conserved cysteine through the conserved F or W. A D gene is named only where the DNA matches it firmly. Size is stated for part of the rows, as once, few or many counts, or as a class when the clone is expanded.

-,TRBV29-1,TRBJ1-2,TRBD1,TGCAGCGTCGAGGGACAGTTCGTTGGCTACACCTTC,CSVEGQFVGYTF
-,TRBV6-1,TRBJ1-1,-,TGTGCCAGCACCCGGGGGAACACTGAAGCTTTCTTT,CASTRGNTEAFF
-,TRBV18,TRBJ1-3,-,TGTGCCGCGCGGGAATCTGGAAACACCATATATTTT,CAARESGNTIYF
-,TRBV5-1,TRBJ2-1,-,TGCGCCAGCAGCACAGGCGGGTTCCAACGCTCCTACAATGAGCAGTTCTTC,CASSTGGFQRSYNEQFF
-,TRBV7-8,TRBJ1-1,-,TGTGCCAGCAGCAATAGGGCGGGAACTGAAGCTTTCTTT,CASSNRAGTEAFF
-,TRBV5-6,TRBJ2-1,-,TGTGCCAGCAGCTTGGGCCTGGGCGCGCGGAGCCGGACCCATGAGCAGTTCTTC,CASSLGLGARSRTHEQFF
-,TRBV25-1,TRBJ1-1,-,TGTGCCAGCAGTCCCCACGGGGGGAACACTGAAGCTTTCTTT,CASSPHGGNTEAFF
few,TRBV27,TRBJ1-2,-,TGTGCCAGCAGCCCGGCAGGGTACTATGGCTACACCTTC,CASSPAGYYGYTF
-,TRBV9,TRBJ2-7,-,TGTGCCAGCAGCCCACCGGGTACCTACGAGCAGTACTTC,CASSPPGTYEQYF
-,TRBV7-3,TRBJ1-1,-,TGTGCCAGCAGCTTAAGGGGACCGAACACTGAAGCTTTCTTT,CASSLRGPNTEAFF
-,TRBV28,TRBJ2-2,TRBD1,TGTGCCAGCAGGCTCCGGGACAGGAACACCGGGGAGCTGTTTTTT,CASRLRDRNTGELFF
few,TRBV7-3,TRBJ1-1,-,TGTGCCAGCAGCTCCGGGGGGAACACTGAAGCTTTCTTT,CASSSGGNTEAFF
-,TRBV2,TRBJ2-3,-,TGTGCCAGCAAACGTACTAGCACAGATACGCAGTATTTT,CASKRTSTDTQYF
-,TRBV5-1,TRBJ2-3,TRBD2,TGCGCCAGCAGCTTGGGGACTAGCGGGAGGGCCTTGACAGATACGCAGTATTTT,CASSLGTSGRALTDTQYF
-,TRBV27,TRBJ2-1,-,TGTGCCAGCAGCCCACCGAAGGGGTTAAACTACAATGAGCAGTTCTTC,CASSPPKGLNYNEQFF
-,TRBV5-1,TRBJ1-3,TRBD1,TGCGCCAGCAGCTACTTACAGGGGGGGATCTCTGGAAACACCATATATTTT,CASSYLQGGISGNTIYF
-,TRBV5-1,TRBJ1-5,-,TGCGCCAGCAGCTTGACAGGGAGCGGGCAGCCCCAGCATTTT,CASSLTGSGQPQHF